This T cell receptor (beta chain) was captured in a study of blood T cell repertoires in COVID-19. For the study at large: The study drew acute and convalescent COVID-19 samples from the United States, Italy and Spain. The cDNA or gDNA used as material had been derived from T cells, B-cell-depleted T cells, or PBMCs.

Original handling: For nucleated cells, counts were estimated from reference gene primer amplification. The repertoire was sequenced with immunoSEQ multiplex PCR; TCRdb's copy has only in-frame clones and lacks some. The V and J calls and the clone size are those of that table, but D and trimming were determined from the DNA. The top ten hold around 1.9% of the sample, which has approximately 76,000 clones, roughly 86% seen once. Material: peripheral blood. The clonotype comes from a woman aged 60 to 75 with acute or convalescent COVID-19.

CDR3 sequence reads: CSASPGTSGSGEQYF. The CDR3 DNA follows: TGCAGTGCTAGTCCCGGGACTAGCGGGAGCGGCGAGCAGTACTTC. The chain employs TRBV20-1 and TRBJ2-7; 14 nucleotides line up with TRBD2. Per the germline V gene, CDR1 is DFQATT and CDR2 is SNEGSKA (reference sequence). V shed 3 bases, J shed 6 bases, and the junction held 7 bases outside the gene matches. The CDR3 has 15 amino acids.